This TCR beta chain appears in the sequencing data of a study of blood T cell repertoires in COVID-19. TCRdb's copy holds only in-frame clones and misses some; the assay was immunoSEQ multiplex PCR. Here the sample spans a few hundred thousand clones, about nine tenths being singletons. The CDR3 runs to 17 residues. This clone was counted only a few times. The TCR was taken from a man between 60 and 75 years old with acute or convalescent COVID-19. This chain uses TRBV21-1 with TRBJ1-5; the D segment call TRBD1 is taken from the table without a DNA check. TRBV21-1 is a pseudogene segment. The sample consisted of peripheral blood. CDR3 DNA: TGTGCCAGCAGCAAAGAGGGACAGGGGGCGAACAATCAGCCCCAGCATTTT. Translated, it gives CASSKEGQGANNQPQHF.